This T cell receptor beta chain was retrieved from a study of Graves' ophthalmopathy and Graves' hyperthyroidism listed by TCRdb under 2018. Broadly, across the study: Peripheral blood was collected at initial diagnosis, before any treatment. An independent validation cohort comprised 18 to 20 hyperthyroidism patients and over 15 patients who later progressed from hyperthyroidism to ophthalmopathy. In roughly six hyperthyroidism patients, T-cell repertoires of thyroid tissue and blood were compared. A discovery set of about a hundred patients (around 44 ophthalmopathy, around 57 stable hyperthyroidism) was enrolled to explore V-J signatures distinguishing ophthalmopathy from hyperthyroidism. Once sampling was done, hyperthyroidism patients were given methimazole at a starting dose of 30 mg daily, while ophthalmopathy patients were given high-dose intravenous methylprednisolone. In total, some 130 blood samples were TCR-sequenced: 40 to 45 ophthalmopathy, 75 hyperthyroidism and approximately 17 hyperthyroidism-to-ophthalmopathy patients. The roughly 100 discovery patients were divided at random into training and test sets in a 7:3 ratio. The study used signatures of the TCR beta repertoire to tell Graves' ophthalmopathy apart from Graves' hyperthyroidism and to predict which patients would progress to ophthalmopathy.

A patient counted as having stable hyperthyroidism if there was no progression to ophthalmopathy within 18 months of follow-up. Hyperthyroidism patients were newly diagnosed, were aged 18 to 65 years, and had a disease duration under 2 months. Patients with other autoimmune diseases, uncontrolled infections, pregnancy or lactation were excluded from the study. Diagnosis was based on clinical symptoms, serum thyroxine, TRAb, thyroid ultrasound and orbital computed tomography. Using Ficoll-Paque density gradient centrifugation, PBMCs were isolated from 8.5 to 10 ml of fresh peripheral blood. Total RNA was extracted using Trizol reagent, and RNA quality was checked on an Agilent 2100 Bioanalyzer. Points the paper makes about the study in general: Sample size was not statistically predetermined, and group allocation was not concealed from the investigators. In validation, the model predicted ophthalmopathy progression with 70.59% sensitivity and about 73% specificity; some 13 predicted patients were CT-confirmed with GO in a median of roughly 6.8 months. Ophthalmopathy was separated from stable hyperthyroidism by the 13-signature model with about 90% sensitivity and just under 84% specificity in cross-validation and with 80%/75% in the test set. Among expanded thyroid clonotypes with frequency above 0.001, most also showed up in blood, which suggests that blood repertoires may reflect the thyroid immune response.

This clonotype occurred many times. Its antigen is currently not known. No base quality information exists; no much larger clone differs at one position. For repertoire sequencing, TCR beta CDR3 regions were amplified from RNA transcripts. A first-round RT-PCR used HTBI primers with the Qiagen OneStep RT-PCR kit, followed by a second-round multiplex PCR, size selection and purification. Libraries were sequenced on an Illumina HiSeq2000 using paired-end 100 bp reads. The authors processed their data as follows. Reads were processed with SOAPnuke, discarding reads with adapters, uncalled bases, mean Phred below 15, or no exact constant-primer or identifier match. High-quality paired reads were merged with COPE v1.2.5. Unique nucleotide sequences were defined as clonotypes and aligned to IMGT TRB V, D and J references using MiTCR v1.1. The analysis was limited to V-J combinations with a frequency above 0.0001, which together covered 99.2% of repertoires. A TCR clonal expansion and chaos score per V-J combination was defined as the ratio of F50 clonal expansion to chaos observed in the TCRdist matrix. Welch's t-statistics and random forest were used to narrow the features down to approximately 13 V-J combinations, which were then fed into a naive Bayes classifier. The similarity between thyroid and blood repertoires was quantified using the Morisita-Horn index. The public reads were run again by TCRdb, first through fastp at Q25 and then through MiXCR, and only productive beta chains were kept. Under each unique CDR3 protein, matching rows form one entry showing the most common genes and DNA. What appears here as the V and J calls and clone size reflects TCRdb's work, not the paper's. The sample includes hundreds of thousands of distinct CDR3 sequences, with roughly 21% observed a single time. In total, the top ten clones hold 3% of the sample.

The germline ends are 17 bases apart after V is trimmed by 8 bases and J by 9 bases. The CDR3 contains 13 residues, cysteine and phenylalanine counted. Only CDR3 DNA is held: 39 bases, read in frame from base 1. The germline V gene gives CDR1 as MNHNS and CDR2 as SASEGT. This receptor chain uses TRBV6-1 and TRBJ1-5, with an unclear D gene assignment. This clonotype was sampled from a woman aged 18-29 years with stable Graves' hyperthyroidism. Donor details come from another sample of the same person, matched by shared clones. Sequencing was done on a sample of peripheral blood. For the CDR3, the sequence is CASGERGDRPQHF. Read as DNA, the sequence is TGTGCCAGCGGCGAACGGGGTGACCGGCCCCAGCATTTT.